This TCR beta chain was identified during a study of cytomegalovirus exposure and HLA in healthy donors. Study in general: Prior work identified roughly 120 million unique TCR beta sequences in roughly 180 million T cells.

A word on this clone: Antigen: not known.

In the PCR, 60 Vbeta and 13 Jbeta primers were used. Measured with immunoSEQ multiplex PCR; TCRdb has only the in-frame clones, and not every one. The data contain roughly 130,000 clones, approximately 67% of them seen just once; the ten biggest clones take up less than 2%. Study-wide findings and caveats: Donors were assumed by presence/absence analyses to have roughly uniform sequencing depth. As a later analysis showed, several of the most significant clusters appeared to be linked to common viral pathogens.

The sample taken for sequencing was PBMCs. The sequence derives from a man younger than 35 in good health and CMV-seronegative.

CDR3 protein: CASAGRGGETQYF. The CDR3 DNA sequence: TGTGCCAGCGCCGGCCGGGGTGGAGAGACCCAGTACTTC. The rearrangement links TRBV9 to TRBJ2-5, with D tentatively TRBD2 (5 bases). Germline V lookup: CDR1 SGDLS, CDR2 YYNGEE. V was trimmed by 7 bases and J by 4 bases, leaving 14 bases between them. The CDR3 runs to 13 residues. The complete variable domain, with remaining parts taken from reference TRBV9 and TRBJ2-5, reads DSGVTQTPKHLITATGQRVTLRCSPRSGDLSVYWYQQSLDQGLQFLIQYYNGEERAKGNILERFSAQQFPDLHSELNLSSLELGDSALYFCASAGRGGETQYFGPGTRLLVL.